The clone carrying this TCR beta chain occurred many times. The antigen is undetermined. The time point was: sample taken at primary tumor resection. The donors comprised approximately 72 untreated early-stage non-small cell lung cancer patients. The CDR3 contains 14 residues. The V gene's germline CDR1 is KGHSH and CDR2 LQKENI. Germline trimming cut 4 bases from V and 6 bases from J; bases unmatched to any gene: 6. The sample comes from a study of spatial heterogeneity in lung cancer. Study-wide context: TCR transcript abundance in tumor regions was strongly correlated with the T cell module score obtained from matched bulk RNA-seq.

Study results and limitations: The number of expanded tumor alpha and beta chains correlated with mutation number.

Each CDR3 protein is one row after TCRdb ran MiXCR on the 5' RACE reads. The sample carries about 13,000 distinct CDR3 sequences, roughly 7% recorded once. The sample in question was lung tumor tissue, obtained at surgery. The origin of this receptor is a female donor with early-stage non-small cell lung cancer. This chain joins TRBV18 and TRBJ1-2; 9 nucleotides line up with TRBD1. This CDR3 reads CASSRQGDRDGYTF. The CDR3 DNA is TGTGCCAGCTCACGACAGGGGGATCGGGATGGCTACACCTTC. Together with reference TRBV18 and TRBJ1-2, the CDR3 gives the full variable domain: NAGVMQNPRHLVRRRGQEARLRCSPMKGHSHVYWYRQLPEEGLKFMVYLQKENIIDESGMPKERFSAEFPKEGPSILRIQQVVRGDSAAYFCASSRQGDRDGYTFGSGTRLTVV.